Sequencing of this TCR beta chain was carried out in a study of T cells expressing NK-cell markers. Study conclusions and caveats: In roughly six donors, dominant NKG2C+ clonotypes were roughly 1.0-8% of CD8+ T cells.

Each CDR3 protein gets one entry in TCRdb, which reprocessed the 5' RACE reads and gives no DNA. Recorded for this sample: 350,000 to 450,000 distinct CDR3 sequences. For this clonotype: Antigen: not known.

Germline CDR1 and CDR2: MDHEN and SYDVKM. The CDR3 covers 17 residues. This chain uses TRBV28 with TRBJ2-7; lacking DNA, the TRBD2 call made by TCRdb goes unchecked. The sequenced sample was blood T cells: a sorted CD56 or NKG2C T cell subset, CD4+ or CD8+ T cells, or bulk PBMC T cells (not recorded which). This receptor was identified in a man between 18 and 69 years old in good health. CDR3: CASGLVVAGPSHYEQYF.